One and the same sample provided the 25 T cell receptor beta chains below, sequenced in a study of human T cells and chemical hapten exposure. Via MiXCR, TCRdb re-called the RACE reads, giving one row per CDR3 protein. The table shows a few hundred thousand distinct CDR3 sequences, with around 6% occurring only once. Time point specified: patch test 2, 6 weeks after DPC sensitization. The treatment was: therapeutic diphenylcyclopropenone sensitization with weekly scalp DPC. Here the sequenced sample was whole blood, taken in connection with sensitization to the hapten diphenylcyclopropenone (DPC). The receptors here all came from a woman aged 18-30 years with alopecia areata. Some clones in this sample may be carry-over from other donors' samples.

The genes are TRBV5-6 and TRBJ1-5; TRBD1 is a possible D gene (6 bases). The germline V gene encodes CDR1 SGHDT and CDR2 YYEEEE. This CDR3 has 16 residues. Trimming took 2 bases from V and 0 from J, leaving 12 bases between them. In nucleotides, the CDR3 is TGTGCCAGCAGCTTTCGGGGGCTTTATAGCAATCAGCCCCAGCATTTT. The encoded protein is CASSFRGLYSNQPQHF.

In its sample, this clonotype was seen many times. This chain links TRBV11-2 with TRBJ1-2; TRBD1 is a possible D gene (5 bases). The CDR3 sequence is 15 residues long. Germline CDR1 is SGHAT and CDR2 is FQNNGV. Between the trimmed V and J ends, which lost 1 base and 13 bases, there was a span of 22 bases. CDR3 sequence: CASSLVQDSGGSRTF. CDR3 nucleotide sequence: TGTGCCAGCAGCTTAGTTCAGGACTCCGGGGGAAGTCGCACCTTC.

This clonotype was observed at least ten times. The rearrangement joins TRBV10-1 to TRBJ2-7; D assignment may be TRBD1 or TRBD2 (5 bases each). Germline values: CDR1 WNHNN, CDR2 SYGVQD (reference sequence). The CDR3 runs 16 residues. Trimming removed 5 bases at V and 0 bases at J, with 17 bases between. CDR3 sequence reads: CASSYKTGTSSYEQYF. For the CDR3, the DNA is TGCGCCAGCAGTTATAAGACCGGGACGAGCTCCTACGAGCAGTACTTC.

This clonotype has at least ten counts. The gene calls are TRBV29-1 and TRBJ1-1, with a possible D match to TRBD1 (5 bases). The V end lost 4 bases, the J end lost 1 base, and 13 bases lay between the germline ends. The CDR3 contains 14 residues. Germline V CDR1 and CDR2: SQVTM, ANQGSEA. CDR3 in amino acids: CSVVRGTSNTEAFF. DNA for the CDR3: TGCAGCGTTGTCCGGGGGACGTCGAACACTGAAGCTTTCTTT.

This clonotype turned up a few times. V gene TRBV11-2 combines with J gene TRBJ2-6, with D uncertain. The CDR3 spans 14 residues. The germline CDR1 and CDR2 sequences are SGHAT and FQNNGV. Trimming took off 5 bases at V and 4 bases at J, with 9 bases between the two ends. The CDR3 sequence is CASSPFPGANVLTF. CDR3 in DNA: TGTGCCAGCAGCCCGTTTCCCGGGGCCAACGTCCTGACTTTC.

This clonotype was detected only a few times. The chain's CDR3 is CASSLTSGNQETQYF. In DNA form, the CDR3 reads TGTGCCAGCAGTCTGACTAGTGGAAACCAAGAGACCCAGTACTTC. The chain carries TRBV27 and TRBJ2-5, with a possible D match to TRBD2 (6 bases). The CDR3 sequence is 15 residues long. V was cut by 5 bases and J by 0 bases, with 13 bases left in between. The germline CDR1 and CDR2 sequences are MNHEY and SMNVEV (reference sequence).

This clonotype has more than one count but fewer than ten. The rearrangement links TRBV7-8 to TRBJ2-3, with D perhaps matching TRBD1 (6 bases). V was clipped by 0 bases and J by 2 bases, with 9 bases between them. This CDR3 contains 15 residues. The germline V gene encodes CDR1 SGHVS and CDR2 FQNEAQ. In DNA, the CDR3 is TGTGCCAGCAGCTTAGCGGGGGCCAACACAGATACGCAGTATTTT. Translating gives CASSLAGANTDTQYF. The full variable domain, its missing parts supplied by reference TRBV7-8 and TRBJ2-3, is GAGVSQSPRYKVAKRGQDVALRCDPISGHVSLFWYQQALGQGPEFLTYFQNEAQLDKSGLPSDRFFAERPEGSVSTLKIQRTQQEDSAVYLCASSLAGANTDTQYFGPGTRLTVL.

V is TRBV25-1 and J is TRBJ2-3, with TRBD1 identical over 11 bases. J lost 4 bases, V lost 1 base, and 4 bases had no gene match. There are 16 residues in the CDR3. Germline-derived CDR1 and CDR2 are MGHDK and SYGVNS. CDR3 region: CASSEWGQGVSDTQYF. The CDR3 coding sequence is TGTGCCAGCAGTGAATGGGGACAGGGGGTTTCAGATACGCAGTATTTT.

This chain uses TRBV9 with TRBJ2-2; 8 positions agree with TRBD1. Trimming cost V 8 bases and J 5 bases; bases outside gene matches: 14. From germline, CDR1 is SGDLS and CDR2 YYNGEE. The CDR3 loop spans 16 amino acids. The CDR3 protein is CASRPGGTGETGELFF. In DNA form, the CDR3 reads TGTGCCAGTCGACCCGGAGGGACAGGAGAAACCGGGGAGCTGTTTTTT.

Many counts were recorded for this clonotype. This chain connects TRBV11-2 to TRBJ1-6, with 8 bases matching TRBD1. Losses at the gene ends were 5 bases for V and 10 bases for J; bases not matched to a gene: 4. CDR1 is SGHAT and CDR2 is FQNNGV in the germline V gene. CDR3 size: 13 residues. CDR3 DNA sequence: TGTGCCAGCAGCCCAGACAGGGGCTCACCCCTCCACTTT. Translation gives CASSPDRGSPLHF.

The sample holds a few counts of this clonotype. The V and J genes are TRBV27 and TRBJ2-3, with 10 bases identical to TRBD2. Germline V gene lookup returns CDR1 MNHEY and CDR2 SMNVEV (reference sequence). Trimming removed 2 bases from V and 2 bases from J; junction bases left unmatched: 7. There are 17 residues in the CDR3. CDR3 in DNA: TGTGCCAGCAGTTTAAGGCTAGCGGGGGTCGTCACAGATACGCAGTATTTT. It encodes CASSLRLAGVVTDTQYF.

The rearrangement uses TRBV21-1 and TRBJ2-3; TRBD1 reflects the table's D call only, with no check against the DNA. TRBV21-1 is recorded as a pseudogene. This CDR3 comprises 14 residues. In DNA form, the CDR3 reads TGTGCCAGCAGCAAGCAGGGGCCCACAGATACGCAGTATTTT. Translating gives CASSKQGPTDTQYF.

The CDR3 DNA follows: TGTGCCAGCAGCCCCAGGGAATCGAACTCCTACGAGCAGTACTTC. This codes for CASSPRESNSYEQYF. The chain couples TRBV7-6 to TRBJ2-7, with D possibly TRBD1 on 5 matching bases. The germline V and J ends were trimmed by 5 bases and 0 bases, with 14 bases remaining between them. This CDR3 comprises 15 residues. Looked up from germline, CDR1 is SGHVS and CDR2 is FNYEAQ.

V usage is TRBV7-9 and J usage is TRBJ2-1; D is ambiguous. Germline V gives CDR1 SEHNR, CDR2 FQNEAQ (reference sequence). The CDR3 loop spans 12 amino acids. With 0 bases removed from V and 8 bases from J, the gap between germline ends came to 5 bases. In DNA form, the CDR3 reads TGTGCCAGCAGCTTAGCGAGATATGAGCAGTTCTTC. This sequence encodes CASSLARYEQFF.

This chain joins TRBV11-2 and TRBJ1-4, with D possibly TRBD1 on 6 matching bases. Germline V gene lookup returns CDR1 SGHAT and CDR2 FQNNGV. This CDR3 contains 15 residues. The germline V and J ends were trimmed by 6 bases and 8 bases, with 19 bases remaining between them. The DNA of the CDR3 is TGTGCCAGCAGATCCCCGGGGACATGGGAGGAAAAACTGTTTTTT. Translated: CASRSPGTWEEKLFF.

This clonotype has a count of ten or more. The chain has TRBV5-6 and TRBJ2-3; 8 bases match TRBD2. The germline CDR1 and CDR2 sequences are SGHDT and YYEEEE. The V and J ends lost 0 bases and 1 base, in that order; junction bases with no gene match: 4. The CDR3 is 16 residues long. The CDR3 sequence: CASSLAGGSRTDTQYF. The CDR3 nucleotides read TGTGCCAGCAGCTTGGCGGGGGGGTCCCGCACAGATACGCAGTATTTT.

DNA for the CDR3: TGTGCCAGCAGCCAAGATTTGTCGGCTAGCACCCGCACAGATACGCAGTATTTT. It encodes CASSQDLSASTRTDTQYF. The chain is built from TRBV14 and TRBJ2-3; D possibly corresponds to TRBD2 (5 bases). This CDR3 comprises 18 residues. The ends were cut back, 0 bases at V and 1 base at J, with 17 bases in the middle. Germline lookup yields CDR1 SGHDN and CDR2 FVKESK.

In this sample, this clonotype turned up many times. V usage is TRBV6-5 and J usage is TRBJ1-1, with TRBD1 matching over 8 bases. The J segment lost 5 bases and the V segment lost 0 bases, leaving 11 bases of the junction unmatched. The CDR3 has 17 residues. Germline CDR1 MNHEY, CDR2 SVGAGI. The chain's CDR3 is CASSYSGGAGGATEAFF. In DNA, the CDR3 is TGTGCCAGCAGTTACTCGGGGGGGGCAGGGGGCGCGACTGAAGCTTTCTTT.

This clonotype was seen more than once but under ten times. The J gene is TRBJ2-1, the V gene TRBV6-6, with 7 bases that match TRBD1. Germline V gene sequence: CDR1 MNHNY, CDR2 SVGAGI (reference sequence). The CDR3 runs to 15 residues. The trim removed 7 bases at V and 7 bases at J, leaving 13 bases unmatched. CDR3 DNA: TGTGCCAGCACCCAATCGAGCGGACAGGTAAATGAGCAGTTCTTC. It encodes CASTQSSGQVNEQFF.

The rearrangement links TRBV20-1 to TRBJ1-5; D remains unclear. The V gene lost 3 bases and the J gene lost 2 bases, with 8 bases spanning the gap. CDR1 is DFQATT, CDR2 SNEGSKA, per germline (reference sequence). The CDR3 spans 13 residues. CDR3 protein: CSASYGGNQPQHF. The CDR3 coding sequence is TGCAGTGCTAGTTATGGCGGCAATCAGCCCCAGCATTTT.

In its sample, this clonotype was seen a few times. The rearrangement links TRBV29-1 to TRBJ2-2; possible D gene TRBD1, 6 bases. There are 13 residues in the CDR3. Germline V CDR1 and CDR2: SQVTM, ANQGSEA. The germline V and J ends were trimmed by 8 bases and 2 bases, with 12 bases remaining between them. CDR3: CSTRTANTGELFF. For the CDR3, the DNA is TGCAGCACCCGGACAGCCAACACCGGGGAGCTGTTTTTT.

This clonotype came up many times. CDR3 loop: CASSQGKILNYGYTF. The CDR3 DNA is TGTGCCAGCAGCCAAGGAAAAATCCTTAACTATGGCTACACCTTC. This chain uses TRBV7-9 with TRBJ1-2, with D uncertain. Deletions cut 5 bases from V and 1 base from J, with 14 bases between. This CDR3 is 15 amino acids long. Looked up from germline, CDR1 is SEHNR and CDR2 is FQNEAQ (reference sequence).

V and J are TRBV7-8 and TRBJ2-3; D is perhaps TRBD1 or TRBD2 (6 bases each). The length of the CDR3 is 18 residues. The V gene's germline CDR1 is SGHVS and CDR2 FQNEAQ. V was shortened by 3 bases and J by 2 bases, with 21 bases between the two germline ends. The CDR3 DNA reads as TGTGCCAGCAGCTTTTTGGGGGGCCTTAGGGCAAACACAGATACGCAGTATTTT. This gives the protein CASSFLGGLRANTDTQYF. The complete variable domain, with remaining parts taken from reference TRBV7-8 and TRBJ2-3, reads GAGVSQSPRYKVAKRGQDVALRCDPISGHVSLFWYQQALGQGPEFLTYFQNEAQLDKSGLPSDRFFAERPEGSVSTLKIQRTQQEDSAVYLCASSFLGGLRANTDTQYFGPGTRLTVL.

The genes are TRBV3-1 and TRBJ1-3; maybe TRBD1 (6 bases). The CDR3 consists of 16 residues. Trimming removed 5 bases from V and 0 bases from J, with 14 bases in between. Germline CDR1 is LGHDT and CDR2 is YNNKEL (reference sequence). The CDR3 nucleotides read TGTGCCAGCAGCTTCCAAGCAGGGGTCTCTGGAAACACCATATATTTT. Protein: CASSFQAGVSGNTIYF.

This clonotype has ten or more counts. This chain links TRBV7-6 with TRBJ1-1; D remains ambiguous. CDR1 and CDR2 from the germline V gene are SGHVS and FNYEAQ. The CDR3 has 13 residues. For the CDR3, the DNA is TGTGCAGTATCCGGGCTCGGCAACACTGAAGCTTTCTTT. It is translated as CAVSGLGNTEAFF.